The TCR beta chain described here comes from a study of blood T cell repertoires in COVID-19. Study as a whole: Samples of COVID-19 (acute and convalescent) were obtained from the United States, Italy and Spain. PBMCs, B-cell-depleted T cells, or T cells provided the cDNA or gDNA that made up the material.

This CDR3 is 18 amino acids long. J lost 3 bases, V lost 3 bases, and 10 bases had no gene match. Germline-derived CDR1 and CDR2 are SGHNT and YYREEE (reference sequence). Methods used by the authors: Researchers report that nucleated cell counts were estimated from reference gene primer amplification. Clones were read by immunoSEQ multiplex PCR, and TCRdb kept only the in-frame ones, dropping some. V, J and clone size were drawn from that table, and D and trimming were deduced from the DNA. The sample yields approximately 220,000 clones, 65% to 85% seen once. This TCR came from a woman older than 75 with acute or convalescent COVID-19. The chain has TRBV5-4 and TRBJ2-7; 15 positions agree with TRBD2. The sequenced material came from peripheral blood. CDR3 protein: CASSSGTGTSGRNYEQYF. DNA of the CDR3: TGTGCCAGCAGCTCGGGCACCGGGACTAGCGGGAGGAACTACGAGCAGTACTTC.